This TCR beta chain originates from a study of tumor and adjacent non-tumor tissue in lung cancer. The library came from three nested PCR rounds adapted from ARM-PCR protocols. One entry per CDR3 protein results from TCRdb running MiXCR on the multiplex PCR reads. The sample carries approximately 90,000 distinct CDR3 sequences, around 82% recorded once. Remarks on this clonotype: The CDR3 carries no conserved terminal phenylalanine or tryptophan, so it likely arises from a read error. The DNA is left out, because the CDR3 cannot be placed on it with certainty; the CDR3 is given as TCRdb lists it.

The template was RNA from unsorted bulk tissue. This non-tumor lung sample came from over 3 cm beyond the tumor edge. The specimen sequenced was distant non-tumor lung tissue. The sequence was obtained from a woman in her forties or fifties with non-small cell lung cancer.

The CDR3 is CASSHRTGGTEASY. The J gene is TRBJ1-1, the V gene TRBV4-1; TRBD1 is taken as the D call from the table, unchecked against the DNA. Germline V lookup: CDR1 MGHRA, CDR2 YSYEKL. Including both end residues, the CDR3 is 14 amino acids long.